This T cell receptor beta chain was captured in a study of control samples from healthy donors and cancer patients. Clones were sequenced by immunoSEQ multiplex PCR, and TCRdb holds only the in-frame ones, with some missing. This sample yields some 90,000 clones, of which 86% are seen a single time; roughly 1.2% belongs to the top ten. The sequencing sample was made of blood. The sequence was collected from a woman in her forties or fifties in good health.

Here the CDR3 reads CASADPNQETQYF. In DNA, the CDR3 is TGTGCCAGTGCCGACCCCAACCAAGAGACCCAGTACTTC. The rearrangement uses TRBV2 and TRBJ2-5; D is unresolved. Germline V gene lookup returns CDR1 SNHLY and CDR2 FYNNEI. Between the trimmed V and J ends, which lost 9 bases and 0 bases, there was a span of 11 bases. CDR3 length: 13 residues.